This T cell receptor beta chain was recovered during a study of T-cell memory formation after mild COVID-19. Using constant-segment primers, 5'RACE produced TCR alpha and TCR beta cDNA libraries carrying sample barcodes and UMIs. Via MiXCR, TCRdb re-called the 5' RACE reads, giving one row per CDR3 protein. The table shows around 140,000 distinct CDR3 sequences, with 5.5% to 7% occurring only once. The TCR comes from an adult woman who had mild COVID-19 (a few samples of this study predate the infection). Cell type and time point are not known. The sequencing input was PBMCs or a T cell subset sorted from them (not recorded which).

The CDR3 loop is CSVSLFTGIPMNTEAFF. The CDR3 DNA reads TGCAGCGTTAGCCTCTTCACCGGTATCCCGATGAACACTGAAGCTTTCTTT. The rearrangement links TRBV29-1 to TRBJ1-1, with D unclear. This CDR3 is 17 amino acids long. Germline CDR1 is SQVTM and CDR2 is ANQGSEA. Trimming stripped 5 bases from V and 0 bases from J, with 22 bases between.